Sequencing of this T cell receptor beta chain was carried out in a study of shared clonotypes between healthy human individuals. Ten or more counts support this clone. Some clones are missing from TCRdb's copy, which holds only in-frame ones; the method was immunoSEQ multiplex PCR. The data contain 2 million to 2.5 million clones, 90% to 95% of them seen just once; the ten biggest clones take up roughly 0.13%. V gave up 0 bases and J gave up 6 bases; unmatched junction bases: 3. This CDR3 contains 15 residues. Germline V lookup: CDR1 SEHNR, CDR2 FQNEAQ (reference sequence). The chain joins TRBV7-9 to TRBJ2-3, with 10 bases aligning to TRBD2. The receptor was isolated from a young man in good health. The sequenced sample consisted of naive CD4+ T cells sorted from blood. Regarding subset: CD45RA+ positively selected. CDR3: CASSLARTSGDTQYF. The CDR3 coding sequence is TGTGCCAGCAGCTTAGCCCGGACTAGCGGCGATACGCAGTATTTT.